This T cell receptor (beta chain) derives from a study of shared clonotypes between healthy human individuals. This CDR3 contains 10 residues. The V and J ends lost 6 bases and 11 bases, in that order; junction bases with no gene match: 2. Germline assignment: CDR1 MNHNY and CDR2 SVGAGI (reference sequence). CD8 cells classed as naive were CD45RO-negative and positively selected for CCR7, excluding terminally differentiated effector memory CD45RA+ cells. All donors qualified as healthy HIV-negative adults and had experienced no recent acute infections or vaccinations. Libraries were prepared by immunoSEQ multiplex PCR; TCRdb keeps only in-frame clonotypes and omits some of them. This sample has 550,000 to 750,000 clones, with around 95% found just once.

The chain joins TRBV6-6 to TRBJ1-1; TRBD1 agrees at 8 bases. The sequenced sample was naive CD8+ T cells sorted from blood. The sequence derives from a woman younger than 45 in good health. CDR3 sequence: CASRDREAFF. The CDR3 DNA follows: TGTGCCAGCAGGGACAGGGAGGCTTTCTTT.